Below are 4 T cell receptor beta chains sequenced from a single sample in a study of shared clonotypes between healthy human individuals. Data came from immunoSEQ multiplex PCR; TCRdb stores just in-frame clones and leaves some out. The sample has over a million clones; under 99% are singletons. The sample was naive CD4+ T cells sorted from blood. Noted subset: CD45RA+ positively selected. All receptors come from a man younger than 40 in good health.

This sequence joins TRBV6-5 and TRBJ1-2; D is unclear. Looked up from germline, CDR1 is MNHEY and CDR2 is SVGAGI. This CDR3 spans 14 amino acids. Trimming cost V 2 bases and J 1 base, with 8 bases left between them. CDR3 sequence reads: CASSYGFGNYGYTF. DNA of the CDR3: TGTGCCAGCAGTTACGGGTTCGGTAACTATGGCTACACCTTC.

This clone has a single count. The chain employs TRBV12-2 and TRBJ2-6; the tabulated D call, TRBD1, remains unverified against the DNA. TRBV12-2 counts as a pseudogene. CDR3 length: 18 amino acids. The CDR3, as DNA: TGTGCAAGTCGCGAAAACGTCTCCACACAAAGTCGGGCCAACGTCCTGACTTTC. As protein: CASRENVSTQSRANVLTF.

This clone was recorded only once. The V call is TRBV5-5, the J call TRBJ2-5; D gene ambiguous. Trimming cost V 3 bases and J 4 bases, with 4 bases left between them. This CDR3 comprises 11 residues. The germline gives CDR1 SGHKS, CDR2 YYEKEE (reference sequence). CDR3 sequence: CASSSVETQYF. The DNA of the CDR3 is TGTGCCAGCAGCTCGGTAGAGACCCAGTACTTC.

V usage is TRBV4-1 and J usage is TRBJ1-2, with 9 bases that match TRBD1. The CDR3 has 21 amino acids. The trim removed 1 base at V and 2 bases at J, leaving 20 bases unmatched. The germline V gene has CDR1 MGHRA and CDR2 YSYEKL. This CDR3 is CASSQGIVVDRDRERNYGYTF. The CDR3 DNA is TGCGCCAGCAGCCAAGGAATTGTAGTAGACCGGGACAGGGAGAGGAACTATGGCTACACCTTC.